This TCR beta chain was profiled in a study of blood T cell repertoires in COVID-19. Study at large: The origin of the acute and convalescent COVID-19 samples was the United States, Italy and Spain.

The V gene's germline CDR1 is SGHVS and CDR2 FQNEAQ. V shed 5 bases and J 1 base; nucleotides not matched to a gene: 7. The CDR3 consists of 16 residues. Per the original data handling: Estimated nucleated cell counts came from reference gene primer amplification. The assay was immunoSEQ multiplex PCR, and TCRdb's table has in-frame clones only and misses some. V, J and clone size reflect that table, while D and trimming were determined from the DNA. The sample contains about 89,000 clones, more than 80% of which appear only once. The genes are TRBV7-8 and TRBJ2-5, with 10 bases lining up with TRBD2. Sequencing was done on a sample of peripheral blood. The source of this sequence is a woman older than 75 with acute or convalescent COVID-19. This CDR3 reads CASSDLSGGLQETQYF. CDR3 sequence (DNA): TGTGCCAGCAGCGACCTTAGCGGGGGGCTCCAAGAGACCCAGTACTTC.